Each of the 25 T cell receptor beta chains below was sequenced from the same sample in a study of OX40 agonist ivuxolimab in advanced cancers. Some clones are missing from TCRdb's copy, which holds only in-frame ones; the method was immunoSEQ multiplex PCR. The table includes approximately 70,000 clones, about 83% detected once. The source material was CD4+ or CD8+ T cells sorted from blood, sampled in a trial of the OX40 agonist ivuxolimab. The receptors stem from an adult with an advanced solid tumor such as melanoma, head and neck, liver or kidney cancer.

This chain uses TRBV15 with TRBJ2-4; 7 nucleotides line up with TRBD1. Germline V lookup: CDR1 LNHNV, CDR2 YYDKDF (reference sequence). V lost 7 bases, J lost 0 bases, and 12 bases stayed unmatched. The CDR3 loop spans 17 amino acids. The DNA for the CDR3 is TGTGCCACCAAGACGACAGGGCCAACAGAAGCCAAAAACATTCAGTACTTC. This encodes CATKTTGPTEAKNIQYF.

The gene calls are TRBV10-3 and TRBJ2-1; 9 bases are a match to TRBD2. The V and J ends lost 2 bases and 9 bases, in that order; junction bases with no gene match: 2. CDR1 is ENHRY, CDR2 SYGVKD, per germline. The CDR3 runs to 13 residues. The CDR3 sequence: CAISEAGGPEQFF. In DNA, the CDR3 is TGTGCCATCAGTGAGGCGGGAGGGCCTGAGCAGTTCTTC.

The chain recombines TRBV7-9 with TRBJ2-7; 8 nucleotides match TRBD2. Germline V CDR1 and CDR2: SEHNR, FQNEAQ (reference sequence). V shed 8 bases, J shed 3 bases, and the junction held 6 bases outside the gene matches. There are 13 residues in the CDR3. CDR3 sequence: CASGHGTSYEQYF. Written as DNA, the CDR3 is TGTGCCAGCGGCCATGGGACTAGCTACGAGCAGTACTTC.

J is TRBJ2-1 and V is TRBV27, with D possibly being TRBD2 (5 bases). V was pared by 5 bases and J by 9 bases, with 14 bases between. CDR1 and CDR2 (germline): MNHEY, SMNVEV (reference sequence). The CDR3 is made up of 13 amino acids. CDR3 nucleotide sequence: TGTGCCAGCAGTCTATTAAGGGCGGGTGAGCAGTTCTTC. It codes for CASSLLRAGEQFF.

CDR3 loop: CASSSGGGLGNEQFF. The CDR3 DNA reads as TGTGCCAGCAGCTCAGGCGGGGGCCTGGGGAATGAGCAGTTCTTC. The rearrangement uses TRBV7-2 and TRBJ2-1, with D possibly being TRBD2 (7 bases). Trimming took 4 bases from V and 7 from J, leaving 17 bases between them. Germline V gene lookup returns CDR1 SGHTA and CDR2 FQGNSA. The CDR3 runs 15 residues.

The chain has TRBV7-9 and TRBJ2-5; 9 bases are shared with TRBD1. J gave up 11 bases and V 1 base, and 11 bases lay outside the gene matches. Germline CDR1 and CDR2: SEHNR and FQNEAQ (reference sequence). The CDR3 runs 15 residues. The CDR3 nucleotides are TGTGCCAGCAGCTTAGTACAGGGGGCTTCTTGGGAGCAGTACTTC. Encoded protein: CASSLVQGASWEQYF. The full variable domain, completed using reference TRBV7-9 and TRBJ2-5, is DTGVSQNPRHKITKRGQNVTFRCDPISEHNRLYWYRQTLGQGPEFLTYFQNEAQLEKSRLLSDRFSAERPKGSFSTLEIQRTEQGDSAMYLCASSLVQGASWEQYFGPGTRLLVL.

The rearrangement joins TRBV11-2 to TRBJ2-3; D remains unclear. Germline loops: CDR1 SGHAT, CDR2 FQNNGV. The CDR3 covers 13 residues. V was shortened by 3 bases and J by 9 bases, with 13 bases between the two germline ends. CDR3 bases: TGTGCCAGCAGCTTGGACGATCTTGGCACGCAGTATTTT. This gives the protein CASSLDDLGTQYF.

The chain is built from TRBV5-1 and TRBJ1-4, with D perhaps matching TRBD1 (6 bases). The ends were cut back, 7 bases at V and 0 bases at J, with 13 bases in the middle. The CDR3 spans 15 residues. The germline V gene has CDR1 SGHRS and CDR2 YFSETQ. In DNA, the CDR3 is TGCGCCAGCTGCTGGGACATCGCAACTAATGAAAAACTGTTTTTT. Protein: CASCWDIATNEKLFF.

This clone appeared once. The chain has TRBV11-3 and TRBJ2-7; 10 bases line up with TRBD1. Germline CDR1 SGHNT, CDR2 YENEEA. The J segment lost 6 bases and the V segment lost 3 bases, leaving 8 bases of the junction unmatched. The CDR3 is made up of 15 amino acids. CDR3 protein: CASSLGGDRGSEQYF. DNA for the CDR3: TGTGCCAGCAGCTTGGGGGGGGACAGGGGCTCCGAGCAGTACTTC.

This chain uses TRBV5-1 with TRBJ2-7; no clear D. This CDR3 contains 14 residues. The germline V and J ends were trimmed by 0 bases and 0 bases, with 7 bases remaining between them. Germline V CDR1 and CDR2: SGHRS, YFSETQ. The CDR3 protein is CASSLDPDSYEQYF. Here the CDR3 DNA reads TGCGCCAGCAGCTTGGATCCCGACTCCTACGAGCAGTACTTC.

The gene calls are TRBV7-9 and TRBJ2-7, with D perhaps matching TRBD2 (6 bases). The germline CDR1 and CDR2 sequences are SEHNR and FQNEAQ (reference sequence). The CDR3 covers 16 residues. Trimming pared 5 bases from V and 2 bases from J, leaving 19 bases between. The DNA of the CDR3 is TGTGCCAGCAGCCCCTCGATGGGTAGCGGTGCCTACGAGCAGTACTTC. Its protein is CASSPSMGSGAYEQYF.

The rearrangement uses TRBV2 and TRBJ2-2; D remains ambiguous. The CDR3 has 14 amino acids. The V end lost 7 bases, the J end lost 0 bases, and 9 bases lay between the germline ends. CDR1 is SNHLY and CDR2 is FYNNEI in the germline V gene. CDR3 region: CASIGQPNTGELFF. The CDR3 DNA is TGTGCCAGCATTGGGCAGCCGAACACCGGGGAGCTGTTTTTT.

V gene TRBV18 combines with J gene TRBJ1-3; TRBD1 might be the D (5 bases). The V end lost 3 bases, the J end lost 2 bases, and 11 bases lay between the germline ends. Germline V lookup: CDR1 KGHSH, CDR2 LQKENI. This CDR3 is built from 15 residues. The CDR3 DNA reads as TGTGCCAGCTCACCGGGACCCCCGGCTGGAAACACCATATATTTT. Translation gives CASSPGPPAGNTIYF.

The J gene is TRBJ1-1, the V gene TRBV5-1; D not certain. Trimming left V 0 bases short and J 8 bases short, with 8 bases between. CDR3 size: 12 residues. Germline V lookup: CDR1 SGHRS, CDR2 YFSETQ. The DNA of the CDR3 is TGCGCCAGCAGCTTGGCCTTGGGAGAAGCTTTCTTT. It is translated as CASSLALGEAFF.

The chain carries TRBV27 and TRBJ1-4; tentative D call: TRBD1 (6 bases). The V and J ends lost 6 bases and 7 bases respectively, with 15 bases between them. CDR1 and CDR2 (germline): MNHEY, SMNVEV (reference sequence). The CDR3 is made up of 14 amino acids. The CDR3 DNA reads TGTGCCAGCAGGTTGGGAGGGGGAGGTGAAAAACTGTTTTTT. Protein: CASRLGGGGEKLFF.

The chain joins TRBV7-2 to TRBJ2-5; no clear D. The ends were cut back, 1 base at V and 2 bases at J, with 8 bases in the middle. Germline V gene data show CDR1 as SGHTA and CDR2 as FQGNSA. The CDR3 totals 14 residues. The CDR3 is CASSLGAAQETQYF. DNA for the CDR3: TGTGCCAGCAGCTTAGGGGCGGCGCAAGAGACCCAGTACTTC.

The chain combines TRBV4-1 with TRBJ1-1; TRBD1 aligns across 7 bases. The CDR3 extends over 14 amino acids. Germline assignment: CDR1 MGHRA and CDR2 YSYEKL. V lost 0 bases to trimming and J lost 10 bases; unmatched junction nucleotides: 8. The CDR3 bases are TGCGCCAGCAGCCAAGATACACAGGGGATTCCAGCTTTCTTT. As protein: CASSQDTQGIPAFF.

The J gene is TRBJ2-2, the V gene TRBV10-3; 7 bases line up with TRBD1. Trimming at V came to 0 bases and at J to 0 bases, leaving 4 bases not matched to a gene. The V gene's germline CDR1 is ENHRY and CDR2 SYGVKD. CDR3 length equals 17 residues. Here the CDR3 DNA reads TGTGCCATCAGTGAGTCTGGTCAGGGGGCGAACACCGGGGAGCTGTTTTTT. Its protein product is CAISESGQGANTGELFF.

The J gene is TRBJ2-3, the V gene TRBV27; D might be TRBD2 (5 bases). Per the germline V gene, CDR1 is MNHEY and CDR2 is SMNVEV (reference sequence). The V end was cut by 7 bases, the J end by 3 bases, with 20 bases between. The CDR3 sequence is 16 residues long. The CDR3 here is CASTSLDPAETDTQYF. In DNA form, the CDR3 reads TGTGCCAGCACCTCCCTTGACCCAGCGGAAACAGATACGCAGTATTTT.

V usage is TRBV5-1 and J usage is TRBJ2-7; D is uncertain. CDR3 length equals 15 residues. The V gene's germline CDR1 is SGHRS and CDR2 YFSETQ. The V and J ends lost 4 bases and 2 bases respectively, with 16 bases between them. CDR3 protein: CASSPTGSGTYEQYF. The CDR3 DNA follows: TGCGCCAGCAGCCCCACCGGTTCGGGTACCTACGAGCAGTACTTC.

The genes are TRBV5-1 and TRBJ2-3, with D unclear. The CDR3 is 13 residues long. V lost 4 bases and J lost 0, with 6 bases in between. CDR1 is SGHRS, CDR2 YFSETQ, per germline. The CDR3 is CASSLDSTDTQYF. The CDR3 DNA reads as TGCGCCAGCAGCCTCGACAGCACAGATACGCAGTATTTT.

CDR3 in amino acids: CASHSRQGAFF. CDR3 coding DNA: TGTGCCAGCCACTCGAGGCAGGGGGCTTTCTTT. This sequence joins TRBV27 and TRBJ1-1, with TRBD1 as a possible D gene (6 bases). V dropped 8 bases and J dropped 11 bases, with 15 bases sitting between them. The CDR3 extends over 11 amino acids. Germline V gives CDR1 MNHEY, CDR2 SMNVEV (reference sequence).

The chain joins TRBV30 to TRBJ1-5; D possibly corresponds to TRBD1 (5 bases). The CDR3 covers 13 residues. Germline V gene data show CDR1 as GTSNPN and CDR2 as SVGIG (reference sequence). V dropped 0 bases and J dropped 7 bases, with 10 bases sitting between them. CDR3: CAWSVREGQPQHF. The DNA of the CDR3 is TGTGCCTGGAGTGTCAGGGAAGGGCAGCCCCAGCATTTT.

This clone appeared a single time. CDR3 in DNA: TGCGCCAGCAGCGCCGGACAAGGGGTTGGGACCCAGTACTTC. Protein sequence: CASSAGQGVGTQYF. The chain has TRBV5-1 and TRBJ2-5; D might be TRBD1 (5 bases). This CDR3 is 14 amino acids long. Trimming shortened V by 4 bases and J by 7 bases, and 17 bases separated the two germline ends. Germline V gene sequence: CDR1 SGHRS, CDR2 YFSETQ.

This chain joins TRBV9 and TRBJ2-7; D is perhaps TRBD2 (6 bases). The CDR3 totals 15 residues. The V end lost 0 bases, the J end lost 3 bases, and 13 bases lay between the germline ends. From germline, CDR1 is SGDLS and CDR2 YYNGEE. In nucleotides, the CDR3 is TGTGCCAGCAGCGTAGCCGGGAGTCCCCTCTACGAGCAGTACTTC. This encodes CASSVAGSPLYEQYF.